This passage covers 22 T cell receptor beta chains from one sample sequenced in a study. TCRdb used MiXCR to reprocess the 5' RACE reads, holding one entry per CDR3 protein. Of around 5,300 distinct CDR3 sequences listed, approximately 70% were seen once; the top ten hold 3.4%. The sequenced sample consisted of naive CD4+ T cells sorted from blood. The subset is: naive CD4+ T cells, CD4+CD45RA+CD25-. These receptors originate from a female donor with breast cancer.

The gene calls are TRBV7-2 and TRBJ2-4; D tentatively fits TRBD1 or TRBD2 (5 bases each). Germline CDR1 and CDR2: SGHTA and FQGNSA. V lost 5 bases, J lost 13 bases, and 18 bases lay in between. The CDR3 runs 13 residues. This CDR3 reads CASSPDGGRPQYF. The CDR3 nucleotides are TGTGCCAGCAGCCCCGATGGGGGTCGCCCACAGTACTTC.

The V call is TRBV29-1, the J call TRBJ2-1; no clear D. The germline gives CDR1 SQVTM, CDR2 ANQGSEA. V was shortened by 8 bases and J by 0 bases, with 14 bases between the two germline ends. CDR3 length: 14 residues. CDR3 nucleotides: TGCAGCTCTAATACCCTTCGCTCCTACAATGAGCAGTTCTTC. Its translation is CSSNTLRSYNEQFF.

V usage is TRBV5-1 and J usage is TRBJ2-1, with 9 bases lining up with TRBD2. CDR3 length equals 15 residues. The germline gives CDR1 SGHRS, CDR2 YFSETQ. The V and J ends lost 2 bases and 4 bases, in that order; junction bases with no gene match: 4. CDR3 protein: CASSLVAGGYNEQFF. The CDR3 DNA reads as TGCGCCAGCAGCTTAGTCGCGGGAGGGTACAATGAGCAGTTCTTC.

V is TRBV5-1 and J is TRBJ1-1; 7 bases are a match to TRBD1. Germline CDR1 reads SGHRS; CDR2 reads YFSETQ. The V gene end was trimmed by 2 bases and the J gene end by 4 bases; junction bases not matched to a gene: 8. The CDR3 contains 15 residues. CDR3 region: CASSLPGGVSTEAFF. The CDR3, as DNA: TGCGCCAGCAGCTTACCAGGGGGAGTTAGCACTGAAGCTTTCTTT.

This sequence joins TRBV12-3 or TRBV12-4 and TRBJ2-7, with D perhaps being TRBD1 or TRBD2 (5 bases each). This CDR3 comprises 12 residues. Trimming removed 6 bases from V and 3 bases from J, with 9 bases in between. CDR3: CASSREYYEQYF. The CDR3 nucleotides are TGTGCCAGCAGCAGGGAGTACTACGAGCAGTACTTC.

This clonotype has a single count. CDR3 bases: TGCGCCAGCAGCTTGTCGGGGGTCGAGGAAAAACTGTTTTTT. It specifies CASSLSGVEEKLFF. The chain couples TRBV5-1 to TRBJ1-4; D possibly corresponds to TRBD1 (5 bases). V was clipped by 1 base and J by 8 bases, with 12 bases between them. This CDR3 is 14 amino acids long. Germline CDR1 reads SGHRS; CDR2 reads YFSETQ.

The genes are TRBV12-3 or TRBV12-4 and TRBJ1-2; no clear D. The CDR3 totals 12 residues. The V gene lost 5 bases and the J gene lost 1 base, with 5 bases spanning the gap. Here the CDR3 reads CASSGDNYGYTF. CDR3 bases: TGTGCCAGCAGTGGCGATAACTATGGCTACACCTTC.

This chain joins TRBV11-3 and TRBJ2-1, with D perhaps matching TRBD1 or TRBD2 (6 bases each). Germline loops: CDR1 SGHNT, CDR2 YENEEA. V was shortened by 3 bases and J by 5 bases, with 11 bases between the two germline ends. This CDR3 spans 14 amino acids. CDR3 region: CASSFKGGHNEQFF. As DNA, the CDR3 is TGTGCCAGCAGCTTCAAGGGGGGACACAATGAGCAGTTCTTC.

The rearrangement links TRBV6-5 to TRBJ1-2, with D possibly TRBD1 on 5 matching bases. The CDR3 length is 14 residues. V lost 6 bases and J lost 7, with 18 bases in between. Germline CDR1 MNHEY, CDR2 SVGAGI. The CDR3 DNA reads as TGTGCCAGCAGAGCTCCGGGACTTTACTTTGGCTACACCTTC. It yields the protein CASRAPGLYFGYTF.

This clonotype was seen a handful of times. The genes are TRBV20-1 and TRBJ1-1; D is ambiguous. The V and J ends lost 7 bases and 0 bases respectively, with 9 bases between them. Germline-derived CDR1 and CDR2 are DFQATT and SNEGSKA (reference sequence). CDR3 length: 12 residues. For the CDR3, the DNA is TGCAGTGGGACGAACATGAACACTGAAGCTTTCTTT. Translating gives CSGTNMNTEAFF.

J is TRBJ1-2 and V is TRBV5-1; maybe TRBD1 (6 bases). Per germline, CDR1 SGHRS and CDR2 YFSETQ. The CDR3 runs to 17 residues. Trimming removed 0 bases from V and 2 bases from J, with 17 bases in between. The CDR3 region has the DNA TGCGCCAGCAGCTTGGTAGGGTCGACAGGACCAAACTATGGCTACACCTTC. Its translation: CASSLVGSTGPNYGYTF.

V and J are TRBV5-1 and TRBJ2-1; TRBD1 or TRBD2 may be the D gene (6 bases each). Trimming removed 4 bases from V and 3 bases from J, with 17 bases in between. Looked up from germline, CDR1 is SGHRS and CDR2 is YFSETQ. CDR3 size: 16 residues. The CDR3 nucleotides read TGCGCCAGCAGCCCGGAGCCCGGGGGCCTCTACAATGAGCAGTTCTTC. This encodes CASSPEPGGLYNEQFF.

This clonotype occurred a few times. The CDR3 nucleotides are TGCAGTGCCATTCGTTGGCAAGTCAACACTGAAGCTTTCTTT. Its translation: CSAIRWQVNTEAFF. The chain employs TRBV20-1 and TRBJ1-1; D gene ambiguous. The germline V gene has CDR1 DFQATT and CDR2 SNEGSKA (reference sequence). Between the trimmed V and J ends, which lost 6 bases and 2 bases, there was a span of 16 bases. This CDR3 contains 14 residues.

This clonotype was counted a few times. This chain connects TRBV11-2 to TRBJ2-3; 10 nucleotides agree with TRBD2. V lost 0 bases, J lost 6 bases, and 3 bases stayed unmatched. The CDR3 has 15 amino acids. Looked up from germline, CDR1 is SGHAT and CDR2 is FQNNGV. CDR3: CASSLEGTSADTQYF. In nucleotides, the CDR3 is TGTGCCAGCAGCTTAGAGGGGACTAGCGCGGATACGCAGTATTTT.

The rearrangement links TRBV5-1 to TRBJ2-1; 8 bases align to TRBD1. V was pared by 0 bases and J by 10 bases, with 9 bases of the junction left unmatched. Germline CDR1 reads SGHRS; CDR2 reads YFSETQ. This CDR3 contains 15 residues. CDR3 bases: TGCGCCAGCAGCTTGGCCTCGGGCCAGGGGGCAGAGCAGTTCTTC. Its translation: CASSLASGQGAEQFF.

There are a few counts of this clonotype. Relative to the germline gene, one junction end is altered; a read error may explain this. The V and J genes are TRBV7-7 and TRBJ2-3, with D hard to call. The CDR3 runs to 13 residues. Germline assignment: CDR1 SSHAT and CDR2 FNYEAQ (reference sequence). CDR3 loop: CASSPTATDTQYF. The CDR3 DNA reads TGTGCTAGCAGCCCCACAGCCACAGATACGCAGTATTTT.

This clonotype was found a few times. The V gene is TRBV5-1, the J gene TRBJ2-2; D possibly corresponds to TRBD2 (5 bases). Trimming left V 4 bases short and J 1 base short, with 8 bases between. CDR3 length: 14 residues. The germline gives CDR1 SGHRS, CDR2 YFSETQ. CDR3 loop: CASSLAGNTGELFF. In DNA, the CDR3 is TGCGCCAGCAGCCTGGCGGGGAACACCGGGGAGCTGTTTTTT.

On this clonotype: Germline is not matched at one junction end, which may reflect a read error. This chain links TRBV2 with TRBJ2-3; no clear D gene. The germline V gene has CDR1 SNHLY and CDR2 FYNNEI. There are 11 residues in the CDR3. The CDR3: CASSDRQPSVF. CDR3 in DNA: TGTGCCAGCAGTGATCGCCAACCTTCTGTCTTT.

V gene TRBV4-2 combines with J gene TRBJ2-7; 12 bases align to TRBD2. After removal of 3 bases from V and 4 bases from J, the junction contained 7 bases not matched to a gene. Germline CDR1 and CDR2: LGHNA and YNFKEQ. The CDR3 spans 16 residues. DNA of the CDR3: TGTGCCAGCAGCCAGGAGGGACTAGCGGGTGAATACGAGCAGTACTTC. Its translation is CASSQEGLAGEYEQYF.

V usage is TRBV7-2 and J usage is TRBJ2-1; a weak D match, TRBD1 (6 bases). V was clipped by 3 bases and J by 5 bases, with 11 bases between them. Germline assignment: CDR1 SGHTA and CDR2 FQGNSA. CDR3 length equals 14 residues. The DNA for the CDR3 is TGTGCCAGCAGCTTCATGGGGGACAACAATGAGCAGTTCTTC. This codes for CASSFMGDNNEQFF.

The genes are TRBV9 and TRBJ2-7; 12 positions match TRBD2. The germline V gene has CDR1 SGDLS and CDR2 YYNGEE. Trimming at V came to 4 bases and at J to 7 bases, leaving 6 bases not matched to a gene. This CDR3 has 14 residues. This CDR3 is CASSPLTSGGEQYF. CDR3 nucleotides: TGTGCCAGCAGCCCCTTGACTAGCGGGGGTGAGCAGTACTTC.

This chain links TRBV5-6 with TRBJ1-3; no reliable D call. CDR1 is SGHDT and CDR2 is YYEEEE in the germline V gene. Trimming cost V 0 bases and J 9 bases, with 10 bases left between them. CDR3 length: 13 residues. CDR3 DNA sequence: TGTGCCAGCAGCTTGGCCCACCGGAGCACCATATATTTT. As protein: CASSLAHRSTIYF.